Listed below are T cell receptor beta chains from one sample, sequenced in a study of cytomegalovirus exposure and HLA in healthy donors. Data came from immunoSEQ multiplex PCR; TCRdb stores just in-frame clones and leaves some out. This sample has under 150,000 clones, with around 78% found just once. Sequences were obtained from PBMCs. All receptors derive from a woman aged 40 to 55 in good health and CMV-seropositive. The CDR3 runs from the conserved cysteine through the conserved F or W.

v_gene,len,j_gene,CDR3aa
TRBV5-1,14,TRBJ2-3,CASGRGEPTDTQYF
TRBV18,14,TRBJ2-5,CASSGGQGVETQYF
TRBV7-2,11,TRBJ2-1,CASSPYNEQFF
TRBV9,15,TRBJ1-3,CASSVAGASGNTIYF
TRBV9,17,NA,CASSASAGASGSPEQYF
TRBV9,17,TRBJ1-4,CASSVGQGAQLGEKLFF
TRBV7-9,13,TRBJ1-1,CASSINRETEAFF
TRBV11-2,15,TRBJ1-2,CASSITQGAVYGYTF
TRBV30,11,TRBJ2-2,CAWRGVGELFF
TRBV5-1,14,TRBJ1-1,CASSQSRGTTEAFF
TRBV9,15,TRBJ2-5,CASSVRSGIQETQYF
TRBV5-1,13,TRBJ2-3,CASSSEGADTQYF
TRBV5-1,18,TRBJ2-4,CASSLAPRGPVGKNIQYF
TRBV25-1,14,TRBJ1-2,CASRGEAGNYGYTF
TRBV28,17,TRBJ2-3,CASSSRGQGFSTDTQYF
TRBV9,14,TRBJ2-5,CASSVSTSRETQYF
TRBV11-3,13,TRBJ2-1,CASSLVADNEQFF
TRBV11-2,13,NA,CASSLVRGYEQYF
TRBV5-8,17,TRBJ2-1,CASSIGTSASSYNEQFF
TRBV4-1,14,TRBJ1-2,CASSQDPGNYGYTF
TRBV4-1,15,TRBJ2-7,CASSRGLGDSYEQYF
TRBV9,13,TRBJ2-3,CASSAQRVDTQYF
TRBV9,16,TRBJ2-5,CASSAGLAGVQETQYF
TRBV7-9,14,TRBJ2-1,CASSKDRGYNEQFF
TRBV28,15,TRBJ1-1,CASSWGRTGRGEAFF
TRBV7-2,14,TRBJ1-5,CASSSRGGRQPQHF
TRBV6-5,13,TRBJ1-6,CASRRGLNSPLHF
TRBV6-5,15,TRBJ2-1,CASSYSLEGTNEQFF
TRBV4-1,18,TRBJ1-6,CASSPDIRSSSYNSPLHF
TRBV30,12,TRBJ2-1,CAWRGIQGANLF
TRBV19,15,TRBJ2-2,CASSKGLAGAGELFF
TRBV5-4,13,TRBJ2-5,CASSLFGGETQYF
TRBV5-1,15,TRBJ2-7,CASSFGLAGFYEQYF
TRBV6-1,16,TRBJ1-5,CASSEPHRGGNQPQHF
TRBV7-9,13,TRBJ2-3,CASSKTSLYTQYF
TRBV2,15,TRBJ1-4,CASAKTGSTNEKLFF
TRBV30,14,TRBJ2-4,CAGTQGNGVGIQYF
TRBV6-5,14,TRBJ1-2,CASSYSRGNYGYTF
TRBV11-1,16,TRBJ2-7,CASSLIGTSTPYEQYF